One TCR beta chain is described in this entry. The germline CDR1 and CDR2 sequences are LGHNA and YNFKEQ. V was clipped by 0 bases and J by 5 bases, with 13 bases between them. This CDR3 spans 16 amino acids. This sample is drawn from a study of shared clonotypes between healthy human individuals. The overall study: Ranging from 18 to 49 in age, donors were a couple of women and three men.

Naive CD8 cells lacked CD45RO, underwent positive selection for CCR7 and left out terminally differentiated effector memory CD45RA+ cells. Per the original data handling: Sequence data from immunoSEQ were junction-only and lacked quality scores; consequently, filtering differed. Data came from immunoSEQ multiplex PCR; TCRdb stores just in-frame clones and leaves some out. The DNA gave D and trimming, while V, J and clone size come from that table. Seen here are about 550,000 clones, nearly 97% observed once, and the top ten hold less than 0.13%. The sequence came from a woman in her thirties in good health. Sequences were obtained from naive CD8+ T cells sorted from blood. The chain is built from TRBV4-2 and TRBJ1-4, with D maybe TRBD1 (5 bases). The CDR3 protein is CASSQEENRRNEKLFF. The CDR3 DNA reads as TGTGCCAGCAGCCAAGAGGAGAACAGGCGAAATGAAAAACTGTTTTTT.